This passage covers 10 T cell receptor beta chains from one sample sequenced in a study of blood T cell repertoires in COVID-19. TCRdb's copy holds only in-frame clones and misses some; the assay was immunoSEQ multiplex PCR. The sample lists 100,000 to 150,000 clones, roughly 90% occurring once. Material for sequencing was peripheral blood. The receptor set was obtained from a man in his 70s with active COVID-19.

This clone was picked up one time. The chain couples TRBV7-2 to TRBJ2-5, with D possibly being TRBD2 (5 bases). CDR1 SGHTA and CDR2 FQGNSA come from the germline V gene. This CDR3 comprises 13 residues. Trimming left V 5 bases short and J 3 bases short, with 10 bases between. The CDR3 DNA is TGTGCCAGCAGCCTCGAAGCGGAAGAGACCCAGTACTTC. Protein sequence: CASSLEAEETQYF.

The genes are TRBV2 and TRBJ1-5; 8 bases map to TRBD1. Germline assignment: CDR1 SNHLY and CDR2 FYNNEI. The J segment lost 5 bases and the V segment lost 4 bases, leaving 1 base of the junction unmatched. The CDR3 loop spans 13 amino acids. CDR3 sequence (DNA): TGTGCCAGCAGTGGGACAGGGCATCAGCCCCAGCATTTT. Residues: CASSGTGHQPQHF.

This clone appeared a few times. This chain joins TRBV5-6 and TRBJ2-7; possible D gene TRBD2, 7 bases. This CDR3 is built from 15 residues. V was cut by 4 bases and J by 4 bases, with 18 bases left in between. Germline assignment: CDR1 SGHDT and CDR2 YYEEEE. The CDR3 sequence: CASSALGGRVYEQYF. The CDR3 DNA is TGTGCCAGCAGCGCCCTGGGGGGGCGCGTATACGAGCAGTACTTC. The complete variable domain, with remaining parts taken from reference TRBV5-6 and TRBJ2-7, reads DAGVTQSPTHLIKTRGQQVTLRCSPKSGHDTVSWYQQALGQGPQFIFQYYEEEERQRGNFPDRFSGHQFPNYSSELNVNALLLGDSALYLCASSALGGRVYEQYFGPGTRLTVT.

The chain is built from TRBV6-5 and TRBJ2-2, with a tentative D call TRBD2 (6 bases). The CDR3 totals 13 residues. Trimming pared 10 bases from V and 4 bases from J, leaving 13 bases between. CDR1 is MNHEY and CDR2 is SVGAGI in the germline V gene. CDR3: CATLGTPTGELFF. CDR3 DNA: TGTGCCACCCTCGGGACTCCCACCGGGGAGCTGTTTTTT.

V is TRBV9 and J is TRBJ2-6, with unresolved D. CDR3 length: 15 amino acids. Germline lookup yields CDR1 SGDLS and CDR2 YYNGEE. Trimming cost V 0 bases and J 0 bases, with 4 bases left between them. In nucleotides, the CDR3 is TGTGCCAGCAGCGTAGCAGACTCTGGGGCCAACGTCCTGACTTTC. It codes for CASSVADSGANVLTF. Complete variable domain (other parts from reference TRBV9 and TRBJ2-6): DSGVTQTPKHLITATGQRVTLRCSPRSGDLSVYWYQQSLDQGLQFLIQYYNGEERAKGNILERFSAQQFPDLHSELNLSSLELGDSALYFCASSVADSGANVLTFGAGSRLTVL.

The CDR3 loop reads CASSLETGGNYGYTF. The CDR3 region has the DNA TGCGCCAGCAGCTTGGAGACCGGGGGGAACTATGGCTACACCTTC. The chain links TRBV5-1 to TRBJ1-2; perhaps TRBD1 as D (5 bases). CDR3 size: 15 residues. CDR1 SGHRS and CDR2 YFSETQ come from the germline V gene. Trimming pared 0 bases from V and 2 bases from J, leaving 11 bases between.

The chain employs TRBV27 and TRBJ2-7; 11 positions agree with TRBD2. The CDR3 length is 16 residues. Germline V gene sequence: CDR1 MNHEY, CDR2 SMNVEV (reference sequence). Trimming cost V 2 bases and J 2 bases; bases outside gene matches: 5. CDR3 coding DNA: TGTGCCAGCAGTTTACGGGCTAGCGGGAGGCCCTACGAGCAGTACTTC. It translates to CASSLRASGRPYEQYF.

Written as DNA, the CDR3 is TGTGCCAGCAGCCCAAAGGGGGCTGTGGGACAGCCCCAGCATTTT. Its translation is CASSPKGAVGQPQHF. The chain links TRBV7-9 to TRBJ1-5; 7 bases are shared with TRBD1. This CDR3 region has 15 residues. J lost 7 bases, V lost 5 bases, and 11 bases had no gene match. CDR1 SEHNR and CDR2 FQNEAQ come from the germline V gene (reference sequence). The full variable domain, rest sourced from reference TRBV7-9 and TRBJ1-5, is DTGVSQNPRHKITKRGQNVTFRCDPISEHNRLYWYRQTLGQGPEFLTYFQNEAQLEKSRLLSDRFSAERPKGSFSTLEIQRTEQGDSAMYLCASSPKGAVGQPQHFGDGTRLSIL.

In DNA form, the CDR3 reads TGTGCCAGTAGTATAGCCCGGACACCAGTAAAAAACATTCAGTACTTC. Protein product: CASSIARTPVKNIQYF. J is TRBJ2-4 and V is TRBV19; D might be TRBD1 (5 bases). Trimming removed 1 base from V and 4 bases from J, with 14 bases in between. The CDR3 spans 16 residues. Germline V gene lookup returns CDR1 LNHDA and CDR2 SQIVND (reference sequence).

This clone has just a few counts. The chain uses TRBV7-9 and TRBJ2-3; 12 bases are a match to TRBD2. The CDR3 spans 16 residues. The germline CDR1 and CDR2 sequences are SEHNR and FQNEAQ (reference sequence). J gave up 5 bases and V 4 bases, and 7 bases lay outside the gene matches. The DNA for the CDR3 is TGTGCCAGCAGCTCCTGGACTAGCGGGACGGGAGATACGCAGTATTTT. Amino acid sequence: CASSSWTSGTGDTQYF. Full variable domain (remainder filled in from reference TRBV7-9 and TRBJ2-3): DTGVSQNPRHKITKRGQNVTFRCDPISEHNRLYWYRQTLGQGPEFLTYFQNEAQLEKSRLLSDRFSAERPKGSFSTLEIQRTEQGDSAMYLCASSSWTSGTGDTQYFGPGTRLTVL.